The 5 T cell receptor beta chains presented below share a single source sample, sequenced in a study of stem cell transplantation in POMP-related autoinflammatory disease. Only in-frame clones appear in the TCRdb table, and some are missing; sequencing was by immunoSEQ multiplex PCR. The sample holds roughly 70,000 clones; roughly 90% are singletons and the top ten take about 0.7%. This specimen consisted of CD4+ T cells from PBMCs, obtained after stem cell transplantation. Every receptor here comes from a human patient with POMP-related autoinflammation and immune dysregulation (PRAID). Some of the T cells may derive from the graft donor.

This clone was observed once. The chain joins TRBV7-8 to TRBJ1-1; perhaps TRBD1 as D (5 bases). This CDR3 has 15 amino acids. V was pared by 5 bases and J by 3 bases, with 16 bases between. Germline CDR1 is SGHVS and CDR2 is FQNEAQ. The CDR3 spells CASSPIPGLHTEAFF. CDR3 sequence (DNA): TGTGCCAGCAGCCCAATACCGGGACTCCACACTGAAGCTTTCTTT.

The J gene is TRBJ1-1, the V gene TRBV2; D is unclear. Trimming took 8 bases from V and 1 from J, leaving 5 bases between them. Germline values: CDR1 SNHLY, CDR2 FYNNEI. CDR3 length: 11 residues. The CDR3, as DNA: TGTGCCAGCCGAGCGAACACTGAAGCTTTCTTT. This gives the protein CASRANTEAFF.

The chain recombines TRBV2 with TRBJ1-5; D is unclear. With 2 bases removed from V and 6 bases from J, the gap between germline ends came to 11 bases. The CDR3 extends over 14 amino acids. The germline V gene encodes CDR1 SNHLY and CDR2 FYNNEI. CDR3 nucleotide sequence: TGTGCCAGCAGTGAATTTCTGAGGGCTCAGCCCCAGCATTTT. This gives the protein CASSEFLRAQPQHF.

This sequence joins TRBV6-5 and TRBJ1-5, with no clear D. The V end was cut by 5 bases, the J end by 0 bases, with 11 bases between. The CDR3 extends over 15 amino acids. CDR1 is MNHEY, CDR2 SVGAGI, per germline. This chain's CDR3 is CASSRMSGSNQPQHF. The CDR3 DNA is TGTGCCAGCAGTCGTATGTCCGGTAGCAATCAGCCCCAGCATTTT.

This clone was detected only once. The chain combines TRBV3-1 (or the pseudogene TRBV3-2) with TRBJ2-1; 10 positions match TRBD2. Trimming removed 6 bases from V and 9 bases from J; junction bases left unmatched: 8. Germline CDR1 and CDR2: LGHDT and YNNKEL (reference sequence). The CDR3 is 14 amino acids. CDR3 nucleotides: TGTGCCAGCAGGGAAGCGGGAGGGGTTGGTGAGCAGTTCTTC. Amino acids: CASREAGGVGEQFF.